The clone carrying this T cell receptor (beta chain) has more than one count but fewer than ten. One entry per CDR3 protein results from TCRdb running MiXCR on the PCR reads. The table lists 88,000 or so distinct CDR3 sequences, around 23% of them singletons, with 1% to 1.2% in the top ten. The record originates from a study of molecular identifiers for immune sequencing clone quantification. Trimming removed 3 bases at V and 7 bases at J, with 19 bases between. This CDR3 region has 15 residues. Germline CDR1 reads MDHEN; CDR2 reads SYDVKM. The V call is TRBV28, the J call TRBJ2-7, with D perhaps matching TRBD2 (5 bases). Sequencing was carried out using naive CD8+ T cells from blood, with Jurkat cell RNA spiked in. Subset noted: FACS-sorted CD8+CD4-CCR7+CD45RA+ naive T cells. The sequence came from a human donor in good health. Some libraries in this study had Jurkat cell RNA spiked in. CDR3: CASSLEQRLLVEQYF. CDR3 nucleotide sequence: TGTGCCAGCAGTTTGGAACAAAGACTACTTGTGGAGCAGTACTTC.